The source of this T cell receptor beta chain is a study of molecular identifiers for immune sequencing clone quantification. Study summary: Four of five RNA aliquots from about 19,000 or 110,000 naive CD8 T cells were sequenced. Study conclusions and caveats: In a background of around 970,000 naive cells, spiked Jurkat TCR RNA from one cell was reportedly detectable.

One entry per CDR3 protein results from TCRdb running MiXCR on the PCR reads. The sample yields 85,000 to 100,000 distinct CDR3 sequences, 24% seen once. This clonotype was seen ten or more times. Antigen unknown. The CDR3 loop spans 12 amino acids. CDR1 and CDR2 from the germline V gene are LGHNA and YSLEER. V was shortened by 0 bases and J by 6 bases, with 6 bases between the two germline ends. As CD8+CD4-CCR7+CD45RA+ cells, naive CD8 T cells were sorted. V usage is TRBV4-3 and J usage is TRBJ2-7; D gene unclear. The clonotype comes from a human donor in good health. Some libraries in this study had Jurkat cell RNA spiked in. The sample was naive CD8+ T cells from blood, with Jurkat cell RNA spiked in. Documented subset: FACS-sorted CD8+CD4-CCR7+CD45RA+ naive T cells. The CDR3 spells CASSQDMGEQYF. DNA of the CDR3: TGCGCCAGCAGCCAAGACATGGGCGAGCAGTACTTC.